This is a list of T cell receptor beta chains from one sample in a study of blood T cell repertoires in COVID-19. Sequencing used immunoSEQ multiplex PCR; TCRdb keeps in-frame clones, though not all of them. Seen here are under 200,000 clones, nearly 85% observed once, and the top ten hold 4.5% to 5.5%. Specimen: peripheral blood. Receptors were obtained from a woman aged 25-40 years with acute or convalescent COVID-19. CDR3s include the opening cysteine and the closing phenylalanine or tryptophan.

TRBJ2-7 TRBV19 CASGGPLLGEQYF
TRBJ2-2 TRBV30 CAWSSGRGGVAGNDGELFF
TRBJ2-1 TRBV3-1/TRBV3-2 CASSLQQGRPYNEQFF
TRBJ2-7 TRBV5-8 CASIPGTGKAYEQYF
TRBJ1-2 TRBV14 CASSSGQFYGYTF
TRBJ1-1 TRBV5-8 CASSLGARRSNTEAFF
TRBJ2-1 TRBV24-1 CATSDRTSGRAVQFF
TRBJ2-7 TRBV4-1 CASSQEVTGSTYEQYF
TRBJ1-2 TRBV5-1 CASSPGQGFNYGYTF
TRBJ2-7 TRBV25-1 CASSEWQSGRHYEQYF
TRBJ1-1 TRBV6-6 CASRATGEMNTEAFF
TRBJ2-3 TRBV4-2 CASSGGAGDTQYF
TRBJ1-2 TRBV4-2 CASSRTGTGNGYTF
TRBJ2-3 TRBV5-4 CASSLAFQGGAQYF
TRBJ2-1 TRBV5-5 CASRRPGQTYNEQFF
TRBJ2-1 TRBV7-2 CASSQAGLAGVEQFF
TRBJ2-3 TRBV6-5 CASIISGGNTDTQYF
TRBJ2-3 TRBV2 CASSGQGGTDTQYF
TRBJ1-5 TRBV2 CASSGPDRVDDQPQHF
TRBJ2-5 TRBV7-8 CASSNTGLAMGTQYF
TRBJ1-1 TRBV30 CAWSVDRMLIEAFF
TRBJ2-7 TRBV7-2 CASSSGQVIYEQYF
TRBJ2-5 TRBV19 CASTPTGVETQYF
TRBJ1-1 TRBV2 CASRLRTGGTEAFF
TRBJ1-1 TRBV4-1 CASSRLGAEAFF
TRBJ1-6 TRBV6-1 CASSESFAGLNSPLHF
TRBJ2-7 TRBV28 CASSIQVYEQYF
TRBJ2-3 TRBV30 CAWSTLRTGVADTQYF
TRBJ2-1 TRBV28 CASSLGRGPLGEQFF
TRBJ1-5 TRBV28 CASSLRGQGRNQPQHF
TRBJ2-7 TRBV3-1/TRBV3-2 CASSQVPGGWGEQYF
TRBJ2-3 TRBV21-1 CASSIGGQQADTQYF
TRBJ2-5 TRBV5-8 CASSSPDSQETQYF
TRBJ2-2 TRBV4-1 CASSQVRSSLGELFF
TRBJ1-6 TRBV11-2 CASSYTARGNSPLHF
TRBJ2-5 TRBV3-1/TRBV3-2 CASSRGTQETQYF
TRBJ2-5 TRBV7-9 CASSRTSGAQETQYF
TRBJ1-5 TRBV28 CASSSSKGFSNQPQHF
TRBJ2-7 TRBV6-2/TRBV6-3 CASSRDYTYEQYF
TRBJ2-3 TRBV14 CASSHIRGIGTDTQYF
TRBJ2-7 TRBV2 CASSGQGARSYEQYF
TRBJ2-6 TRBV5-3 CARSLGSDGTKRGKGPGANVLTF
TRBJ1-4 TRBV5-1 CASSLTGATNEKLFF
TRBJ2-7 TRBV27 CASSLTALSSYEQYF
TRBJ2-2 TRBV5-6 CASSLKLTGLRAGELFF
TRBJ2-4 TRBV10-1 CASSTSSRRNIQYF
TRBJ2-1 TRBV7-2 CASSLVGGSGYEQFF
TRBJ2-5 TRBV15 CAASSTGAGQETQYF
TRBJ1-2 TRBV5-1 CASSPNPTVPGGRNYGYTF
TRBJ2-1 TRBV7-9 CASSLALAAVDEQFF
TRBJ2-5 TRBV15 CAIGSGAEETQYF
TRBJ2-1 TRBV28 CASSPGTGGIPADHNEQFF
TRBJ2-7 TRBV7-9 CASSLAGGTGTYEQYF
TRBJ1-3 TRBV29-1 CSVEWRRNTIYF
TRBJ2-2 TRBV2 CASKTVFYTGELFF